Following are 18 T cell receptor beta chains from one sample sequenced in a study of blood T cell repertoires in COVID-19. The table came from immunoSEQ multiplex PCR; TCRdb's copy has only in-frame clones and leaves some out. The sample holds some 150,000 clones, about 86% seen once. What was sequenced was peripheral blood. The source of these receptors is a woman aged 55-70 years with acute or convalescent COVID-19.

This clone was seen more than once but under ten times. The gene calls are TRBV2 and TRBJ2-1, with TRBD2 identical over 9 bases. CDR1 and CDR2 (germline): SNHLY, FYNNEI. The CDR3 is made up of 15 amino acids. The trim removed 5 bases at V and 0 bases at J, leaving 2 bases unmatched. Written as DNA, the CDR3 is TGTGCCAGCAGTCGCGGGGGGGGCTCCTACAATGAGCAGTTCTTC. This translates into CASSRGGGSYNEQFF.

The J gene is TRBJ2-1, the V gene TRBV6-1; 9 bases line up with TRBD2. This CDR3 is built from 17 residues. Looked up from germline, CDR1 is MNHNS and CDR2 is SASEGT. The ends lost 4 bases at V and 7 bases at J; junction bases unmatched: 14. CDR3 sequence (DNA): TGTGCCAGCAGTGCATCCGTTCGGGCGGGGGGGCTGAATGAGCAGTTCTTC. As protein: CASSASVRAGGLNEQFF.

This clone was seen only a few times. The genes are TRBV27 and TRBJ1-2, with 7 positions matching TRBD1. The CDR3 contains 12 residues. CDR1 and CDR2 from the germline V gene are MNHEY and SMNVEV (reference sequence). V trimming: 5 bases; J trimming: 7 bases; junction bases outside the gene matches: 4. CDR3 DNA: TGTGCCAGCAGTCTTACAGGGGCTGGCTACACCTTC. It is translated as CASSLTGAGYTF.

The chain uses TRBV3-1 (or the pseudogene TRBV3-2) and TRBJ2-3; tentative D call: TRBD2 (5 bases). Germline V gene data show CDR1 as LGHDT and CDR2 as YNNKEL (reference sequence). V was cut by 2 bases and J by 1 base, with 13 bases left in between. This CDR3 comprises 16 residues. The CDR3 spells CASSQLAGYRTDTQYF. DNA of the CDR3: TGTGCCAGCAGCCAACTGGCGGGTTACCGCACAGATACGCAGTATTTT.

CDR3 nucleotides: TGTGCCAGTAGTATAGGGATACAGGGGCTGAACACCGGGGAGCTGTTTTTT. As protein: CASSIGIQGLNTGELFF. This rearrangement joins TRBV19 to TRBJ2-2; 7 bases are shared with TRBD1. Germline assignment: CDR1 LNHDA and CDR2 SQIVND (reference sequence). V was pared by 1 base and J by 1 base, with 6 bases of the junction left unmatched. The length of the CDR3 is 17 residues.

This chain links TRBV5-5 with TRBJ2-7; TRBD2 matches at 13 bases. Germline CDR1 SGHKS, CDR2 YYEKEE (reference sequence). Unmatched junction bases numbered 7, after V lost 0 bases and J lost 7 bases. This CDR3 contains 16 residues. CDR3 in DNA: TGTGCCAGCAGCTTGGCCACTAGCGGGGGGGCCAGAGAGCAGTACTTC. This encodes CASSLATSGGAREQYF.

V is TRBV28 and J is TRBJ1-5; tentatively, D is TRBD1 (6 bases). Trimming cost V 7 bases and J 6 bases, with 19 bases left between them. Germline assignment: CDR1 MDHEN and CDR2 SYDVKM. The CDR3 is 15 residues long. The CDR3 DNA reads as TGTGCCAGCACCTCCGAGGGGGTCACGGGTCAGCCCCAGCATTTT. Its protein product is CASTSEGVTGQPQHF.

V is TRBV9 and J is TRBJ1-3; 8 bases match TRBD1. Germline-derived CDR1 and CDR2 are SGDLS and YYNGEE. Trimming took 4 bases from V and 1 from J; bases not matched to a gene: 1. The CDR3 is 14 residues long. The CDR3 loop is CASSRQGSGNTIYF. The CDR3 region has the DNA TGTGCCAGCAGCAGACAGGGGTCTGGAAACACCATATATTTT.

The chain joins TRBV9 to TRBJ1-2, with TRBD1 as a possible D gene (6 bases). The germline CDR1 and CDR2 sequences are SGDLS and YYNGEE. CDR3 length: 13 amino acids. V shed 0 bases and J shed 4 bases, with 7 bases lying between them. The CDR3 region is CASSVGGGYGYTF. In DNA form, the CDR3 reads TGTGCCAGCAGCGTAGGAGGGGGCTATGGCTACACCTTC. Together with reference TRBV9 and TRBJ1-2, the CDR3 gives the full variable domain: DSGVTQTPKHLITATGQRVTLRCSPRSGDLSVYWYQQSLDQGLQFLIQYYNGEERAKGNILERFSAQQFPDLHSELNLSSLELGDSALYFCASSVGGGYGYTFGSGTRLTVV.

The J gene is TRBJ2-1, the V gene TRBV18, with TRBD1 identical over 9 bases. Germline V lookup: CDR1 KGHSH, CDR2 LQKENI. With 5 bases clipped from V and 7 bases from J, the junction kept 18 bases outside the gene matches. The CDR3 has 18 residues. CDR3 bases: TGTGCCAGCTCAATCAACCGCGGCAGGACAGGGGATAGGAATGAGCAGTTCTTC. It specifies CASSINRGRTGDRNEQFF.

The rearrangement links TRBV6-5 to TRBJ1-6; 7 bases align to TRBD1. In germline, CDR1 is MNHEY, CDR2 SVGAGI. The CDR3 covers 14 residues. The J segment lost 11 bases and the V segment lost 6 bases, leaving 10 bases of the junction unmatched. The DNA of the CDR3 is TGTGCCAGCAGGAAAGGGGGCTCCCTAGCACCCCTCCACTTT. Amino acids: CASRKGGSLAPLHF.

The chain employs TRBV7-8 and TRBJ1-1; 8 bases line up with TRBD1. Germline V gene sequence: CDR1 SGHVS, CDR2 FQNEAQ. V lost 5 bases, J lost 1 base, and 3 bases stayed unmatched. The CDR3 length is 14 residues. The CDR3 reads CASSRQGPNTEAFF. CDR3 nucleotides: TGTGCCAGCAGCAGACAGGGGCCGAACACTGAAGCTTTCTTT.

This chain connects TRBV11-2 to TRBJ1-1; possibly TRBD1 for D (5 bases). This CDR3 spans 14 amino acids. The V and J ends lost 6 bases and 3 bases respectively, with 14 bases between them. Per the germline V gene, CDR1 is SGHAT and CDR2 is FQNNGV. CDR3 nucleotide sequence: TGTGCCAGCAGGATGACTGGGGCAGACACTGAAGCTTTCTTT. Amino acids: CASRMTGADTEAFF. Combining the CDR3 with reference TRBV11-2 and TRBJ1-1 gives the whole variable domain EAGVAQSPRYKIIEKRQSVAFWCNPISGHATLYWYQQILGQGPKLLIQFQNNGVVDDSQLPKDRFSAERLKGVDSTLKIQPAKLEDSAVYLCASRMTGADTEAFFGQGTRLTVV.

This CDR3 reads CASSQVAQGAGYTF. The CDR3 coding sequence is TGTGCCAGCAGCCAAGTAGCGCAGGGGGCTGGCTACACCTTC. The chain carries TRBV3-1 (or the pseudogene TRBV3-2) and TRBJ1-2; 8 nucleotides line up with TRBD1. CDR3 length: 14 amino acids. The ends lost 1 base at V and 7 bases at J; junction bases unmatched: 5. Germline loops: CDR1 LGHDT, CDR2 YNNKEL (reference sequence).

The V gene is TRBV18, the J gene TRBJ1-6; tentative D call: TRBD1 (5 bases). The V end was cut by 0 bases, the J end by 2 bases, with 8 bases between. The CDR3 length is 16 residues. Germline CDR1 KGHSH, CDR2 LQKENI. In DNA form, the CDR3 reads TGTGCCAGCTCACCACCTGGGGGGACCTATAATTCACCCCTCCACTTT. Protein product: CASSPPGGTYNSPLHF.

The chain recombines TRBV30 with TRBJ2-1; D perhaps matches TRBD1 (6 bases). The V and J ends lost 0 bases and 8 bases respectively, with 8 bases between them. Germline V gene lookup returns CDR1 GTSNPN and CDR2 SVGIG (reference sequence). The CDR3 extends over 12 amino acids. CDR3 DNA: TGTGCCTGGAGTGTACAGGGCTATGAGCAGTTCTTC. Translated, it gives CAWSVQGYEQFF.

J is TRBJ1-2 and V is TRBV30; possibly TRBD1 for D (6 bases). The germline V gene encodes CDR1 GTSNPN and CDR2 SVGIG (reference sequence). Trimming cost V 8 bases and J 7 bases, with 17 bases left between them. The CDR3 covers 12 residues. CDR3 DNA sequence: TGTGCCCAGCCCCGGGGGGCGGGTGGCTACACCTTC. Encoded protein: CAQPRGAGGYTF. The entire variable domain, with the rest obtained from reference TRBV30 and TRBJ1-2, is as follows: SQTIHQWPATLVQPVGSPLSLECTVEGTSNPNLYWYRQAAGRGLQLLFYSVGIGQISSEVPQNLSASRPQDRQFILSSKKLLLSDSGFYLCAQPRGAGGYTFGSGTRLTVV.

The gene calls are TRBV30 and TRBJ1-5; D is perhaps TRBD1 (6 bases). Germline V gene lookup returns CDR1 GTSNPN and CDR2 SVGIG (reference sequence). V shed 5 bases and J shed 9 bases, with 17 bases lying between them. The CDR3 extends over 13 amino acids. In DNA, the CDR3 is TGTGCCTGGCCCCCTGGGGGCCGGGGGCCCCAGCATTTT. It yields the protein CAWPPGGRGPQHF.